The present TCR beta chain was sequenced within a study of blood T cell repertoires in COVID-19. On the study more broadly: Sources were T cells, B-cell-depleted T cells, or PBMCs; the material itself was cDNA or gDNA.

CDR3 length: 15 amino acids. The germline gives CDR1 SGHTA, CDR2 FQGNSA. V lost 6 bases and J lost 4; bases outside the gene matches: 11. This clone appeared a single time. Sequenced by immunoSEQ multiplex PCR; TCRdb stores in-frame clones only, minus some. The top ten clones hold 28% of a sample with roughly 15,000 clones, roughly 80% of them seen once. Source material: peripheral blood. This chain connects TRBV7-2 to TRBJ2-7, with 8 positions matching TRBD1. The origin of this receptor is a human donor in a cohort sampled during active COVID-19. The CDR3 region is CASRPDRGSTYEQYF. CDR3 nucleotide sequence: TGTGCCAGCAGACCCGACAGGGGTAGTACTTACGAGCAGTACTTC.